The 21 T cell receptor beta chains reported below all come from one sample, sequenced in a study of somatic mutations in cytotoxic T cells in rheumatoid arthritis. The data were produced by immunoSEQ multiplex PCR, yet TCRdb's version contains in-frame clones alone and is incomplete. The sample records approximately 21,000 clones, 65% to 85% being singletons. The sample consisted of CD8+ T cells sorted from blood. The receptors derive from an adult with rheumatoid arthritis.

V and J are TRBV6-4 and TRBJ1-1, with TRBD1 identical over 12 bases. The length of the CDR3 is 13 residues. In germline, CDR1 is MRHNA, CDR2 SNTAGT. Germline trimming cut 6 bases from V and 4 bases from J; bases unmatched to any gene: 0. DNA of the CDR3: TGTGCCAGCAGGGGACAGGGGGCCACTGAAGCTTTCTTT. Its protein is CASRGQGATEAFF.

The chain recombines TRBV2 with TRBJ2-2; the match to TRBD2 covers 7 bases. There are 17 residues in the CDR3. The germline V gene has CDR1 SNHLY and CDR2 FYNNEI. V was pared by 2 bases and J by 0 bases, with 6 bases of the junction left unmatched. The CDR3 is CASSEPTAGTNTGELFF. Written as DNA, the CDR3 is TGTGCCAGCAGTGAACCAACAGCGGGGACGAACACCGGGGAGCTGTTTTTT.

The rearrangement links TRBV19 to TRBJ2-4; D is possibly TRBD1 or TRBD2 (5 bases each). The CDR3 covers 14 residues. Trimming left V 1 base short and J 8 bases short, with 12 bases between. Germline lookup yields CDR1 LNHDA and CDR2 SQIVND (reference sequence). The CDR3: CASSIGWGNDIQYF. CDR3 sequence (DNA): TGTGCCAGTAGTATAGGCTGGGGGAACGACATTCAGTACTTC.

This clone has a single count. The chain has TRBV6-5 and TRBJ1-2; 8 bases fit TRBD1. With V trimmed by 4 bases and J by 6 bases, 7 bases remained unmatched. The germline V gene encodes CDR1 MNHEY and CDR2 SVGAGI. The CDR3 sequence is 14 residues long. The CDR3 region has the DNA TGTGCCAGCAGTTGGCGACAGGGGAGGGATGGCTACACCTTC. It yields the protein CASSWRQGRDGYTF.

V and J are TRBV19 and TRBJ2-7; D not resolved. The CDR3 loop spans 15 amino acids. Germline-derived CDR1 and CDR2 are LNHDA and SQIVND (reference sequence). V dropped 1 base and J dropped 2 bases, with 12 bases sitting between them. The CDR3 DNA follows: TGTGCCAGTAGTATAGCGACCACGCCGGCCTACGAGCAGTACTTC. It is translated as CASSIATTPAYEQYF.

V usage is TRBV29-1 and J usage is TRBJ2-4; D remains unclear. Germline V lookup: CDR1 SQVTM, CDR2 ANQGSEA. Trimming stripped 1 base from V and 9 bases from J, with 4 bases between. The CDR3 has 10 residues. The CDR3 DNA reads TGCAGCGTTGAAGTTGGCATTCAGTACTTC. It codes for CSVEVGIQYF.

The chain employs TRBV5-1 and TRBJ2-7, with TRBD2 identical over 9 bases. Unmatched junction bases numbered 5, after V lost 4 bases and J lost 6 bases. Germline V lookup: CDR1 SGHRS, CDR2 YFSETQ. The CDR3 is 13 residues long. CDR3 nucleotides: TGCGCCAGCAGCCACTATAGCGGGAGCGAGCAGTACTTC. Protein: CASSHYSGSEQYF. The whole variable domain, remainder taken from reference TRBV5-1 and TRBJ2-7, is KAGVTQTPRYLIKTRGQQVTLSCSPISGHRSVSWYQQTPGQGLQFLFEYFSETQRNKGNFPGRFSGRQFSNSRSEMNVSTLELGDSALYLCASSHYSGSEQYFGPGTRLTVT.

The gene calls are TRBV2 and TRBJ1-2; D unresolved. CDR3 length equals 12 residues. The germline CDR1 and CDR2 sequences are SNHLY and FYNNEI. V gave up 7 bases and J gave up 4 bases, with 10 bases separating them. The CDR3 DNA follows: TGTGCCAGCAATGGAGGAGTCTATGGCTACACCTTC. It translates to CASNGGVYGYTF.

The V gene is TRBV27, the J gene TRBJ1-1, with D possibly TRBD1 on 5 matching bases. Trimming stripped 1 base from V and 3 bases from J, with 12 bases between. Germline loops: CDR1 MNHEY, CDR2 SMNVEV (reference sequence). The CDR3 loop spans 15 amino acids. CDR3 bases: TGTGCCAGCAGTTTATTGGGGGGTAAGGACACTGAAGCTTTCTTT. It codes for CASSLLGGKDTEAFF.

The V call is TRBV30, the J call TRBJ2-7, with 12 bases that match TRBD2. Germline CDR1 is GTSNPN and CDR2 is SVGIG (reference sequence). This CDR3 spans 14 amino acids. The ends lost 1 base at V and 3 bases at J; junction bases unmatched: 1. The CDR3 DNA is TGTGCCTGGAGTGGACTAGCGGGGGACTACGAGCAGTACTTC. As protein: CAWSGLAGDYEQYF. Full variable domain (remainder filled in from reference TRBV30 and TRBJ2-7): SQTIHQWPATLVQPVGSPLSLECTVEGTSNPNLYWYRQAAGRGLQLLFYSVGIGQISSEVPQNLSASRPQDRQFILSSKKLLLSDSGFYLCAWSGLAGDYEQYFGPGTRLTVT.

As DNA, the CDR3 is TGCGCCAGCAGCTTGGCCGGGACGAACACCGGGGAGCTGTTTTTT. It specifies CASSLAGTNTGELFF. This sequence joins TRBV5-1 and TRBJ2-2; a possible D gene is TRBD2 (5 bases). The CDR3 consists of 15 residues. The V and J ends lost 0 bases and 0 bases respectively, with 6 bases between them. Germline assignment: CDR1 SGHRS and CDR2 YFSETQ.

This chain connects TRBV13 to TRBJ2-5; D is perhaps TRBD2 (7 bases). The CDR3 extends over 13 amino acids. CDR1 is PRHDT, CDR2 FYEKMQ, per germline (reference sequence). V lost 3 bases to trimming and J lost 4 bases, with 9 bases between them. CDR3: CASSLGGRETQYF. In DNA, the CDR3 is TGTGCCAGCAGCTTGGGGGGGCGAGAGACCCAGTACTTC.

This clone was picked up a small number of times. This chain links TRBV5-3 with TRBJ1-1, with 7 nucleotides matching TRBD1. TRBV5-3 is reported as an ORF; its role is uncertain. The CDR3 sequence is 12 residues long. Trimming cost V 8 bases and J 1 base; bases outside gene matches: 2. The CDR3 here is CARWDRNTEAFF. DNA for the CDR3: TGTGCCAGGTGGGACAGGAACACTGAAGCTTTCTTT.

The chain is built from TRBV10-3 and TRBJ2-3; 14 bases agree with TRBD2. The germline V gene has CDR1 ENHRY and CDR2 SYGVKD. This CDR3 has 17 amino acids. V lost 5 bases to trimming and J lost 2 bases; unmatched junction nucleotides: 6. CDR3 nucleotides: TGTGCCATCAGTTCCCTGACTAGCGGGAGGGACACAGATACGCAGTATTTT. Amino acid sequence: CAISSLTSGRDTDTQYF.

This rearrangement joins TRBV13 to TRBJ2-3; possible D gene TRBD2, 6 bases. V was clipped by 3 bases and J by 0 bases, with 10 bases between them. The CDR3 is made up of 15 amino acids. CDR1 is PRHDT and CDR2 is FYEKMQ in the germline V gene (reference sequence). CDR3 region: CASSFWAGSTDTQYF. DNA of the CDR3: TGTGCCAGCAGCTTTTGGGCGGGGAGCACAGATACGCAGTATTTT.

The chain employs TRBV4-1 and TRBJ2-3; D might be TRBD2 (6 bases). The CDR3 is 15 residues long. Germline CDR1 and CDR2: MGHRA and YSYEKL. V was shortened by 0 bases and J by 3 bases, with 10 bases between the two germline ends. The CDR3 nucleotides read TGCGCCAGCAGCCAAGAGTGGGGGAGGACAGATACGCAGTATTTT. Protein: CASSQEWGRTDTQYF.

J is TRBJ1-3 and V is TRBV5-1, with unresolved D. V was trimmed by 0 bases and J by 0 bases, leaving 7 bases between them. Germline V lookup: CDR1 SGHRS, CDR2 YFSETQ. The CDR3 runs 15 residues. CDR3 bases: TGCGCCAGCAGCTTGGGTAACCCCTCTGGAAACACCATATATTTT. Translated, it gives CASSLGNPSGNTIYF.

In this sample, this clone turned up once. CDR3 DNA: TGCGCCAGCAGCCAAGGGAGGGATACGCAGTATTTT. Translation: CASSQGRDTQYF. This chain connects TRBV4-3 to TRBJ2-3; a weak D match, TRBD2 (5 bases). CDR1 is LGHNA, CDR2 YSLEER, per germline. The CDR3 contains 12 residues. V lost 1 base to trimming and J lost 6 bases, with 5 bases between them.

The CDR3 loop is CASSYSWSYEQYF. CDR3 DNA: TGTGCCAGCAGTTACTCTTGGAGCTACGAGCAGTACTTC. The chain joins TRBV6-5 to TRBJ2-7; D remains ambiguous. The CDR3 runs to 13 residues. V shed 0 bases and J shed 3 bases, with 6 bases lying between them. Germline V gene sequence: CDR1 MNHEY, CDR2 SVGAGI.

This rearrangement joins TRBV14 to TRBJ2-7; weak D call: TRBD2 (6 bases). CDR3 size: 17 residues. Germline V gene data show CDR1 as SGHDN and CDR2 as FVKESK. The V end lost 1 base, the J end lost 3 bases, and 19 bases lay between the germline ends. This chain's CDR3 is CASSQGAGTQGGYEQYF. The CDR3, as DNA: TGTGCCAGCAGCCAAGGGGCAGGGACCCAGGGAGGCTACGAGCAGTACTTC.

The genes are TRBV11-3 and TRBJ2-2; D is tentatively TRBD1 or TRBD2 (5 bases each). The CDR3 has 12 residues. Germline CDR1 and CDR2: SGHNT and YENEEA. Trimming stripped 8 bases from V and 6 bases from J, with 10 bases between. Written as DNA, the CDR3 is TGTGCCAGCGGGGACGTTTCCGGGGAGCTGTTTTTT. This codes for CASGDVSGELFF.